This T cell receptor beta chain is drawn from a study of long-term antiretroviral therapy in people with HIV. Each contributor possessed a minimum of one pre-ART and a minimum of two post-ART PBMC samples. Samples held roughly 0.9-10 million cryopreserved PBMC, and DNA extraction followed. Study outcomes and limitations: Gathering of blood took place between about 2004 and 2018, possibly under older ART regimens. Post-treatment diversity went higher with ART but stayed below transplant donor controls.

Concerning this clone: What it binds is unknown.

The libraries were made with immunoSEQ v3.0 at survey level. Measured with immunoSEQ multiplex PCR; TCRdb has only the in-frame clones, and not every one. The sample shows about 35,000 clones, around 94% of them seen only once. V lost 0 bases to trimming and J lost 0 bases, with 17 bases between them. This CDR3 is 18 amino acids long. Looked up from germline, CDR1 is GTSNPN and CDR2 is SVGIG (reference sequence). The clonotype was recovered from a woman aged 50 to 60 with HIV. The source was unsorted PBMCs, collected 4.1 years after starting antiretroviral therapy. The V and J genes are TRBV30 and TRBJ2-2; the D gene is possibly TRBD2 (5 bases). The CDR3 region has the DNA TGTGCCTGGAGTGTTACTAGGACCTATCCGACGAACACCGGGGAGCTGTTTTTT. This codes for CAWSVTRTYPTNTGELFF.